This T cell receptor beta chain derives from a study of blood T cell repertoires in COVID-19 (dated by TCRdb to about 2020). Describing the broader study: Samples covering the acute and convalescent phases of COVID-19 were provided by collaborators in the United States, Italy and Spain. The prospective study material was composed of cDNA or gDNA derived from T cells, B-cell-depleted T cells, or PBMCs. Deeply sampled blood TCRbeta repertoires from subjects exposed to, actively infected with, or recovered from COVID-19 were included in the dataset. A freely available public database, intended as a resource for researchers studying the immune response to SARS-CoV-2, is where the repertoires were released. The samples were drawn from two sources: the first 160 participants of the ongoing ImmuneRACE study, and some 1,300 subjects contributed by 6 global collaborators. A de-identified subject ID, COVID-19 status, age in years and sex were almost always included in the sample metadata. Where available, HLA class I and class II types were obtained from metadata supplied by the sample provider rather than from assay-based typing.

Here is what the overall study found, with its caveats: The quantity of clinical and demographic metadata differed by source and by participant and was supplied without curation.

The V end loses 10 bases and the J end loses 7 bases, and a stretch of 16 bases separates them. Including the terminal cysteine and phenylalanine, the CDR3 comprises 12 residues. Just the 36-base CDR3 DNA is kept, in frame starting at base 1. According to the germline V gene (reference sequence), CDR1 reads MNHEY and CDR2 reads SMNVEV. Participants in the prospective study were enrolled through a virtual design, were aged roughly 18 to 90 years, and lived in about two dozen United States geographic areas. To assign participants to cohorts, the prospective study relied on clinical history that participants themselves reported in a screening survey and a study questionnaire. Recovered participants in ImmuneRACE Cohort 3 were defined by two consecutive negative NP/OP PCR tests, clearance by a healthcare professional, or resolution of symptoms. Mobile phlebotomists in the prospective study collected whole blood, serum and a nasopharyngeal or oropharyngeal swab from every participant. Prospective study participants could optionally give additional blood draws and questionnaires over a roughly two-month period. Before DNA extraction, prospective study blood samples were shipped either frozen or at room temperature.

TCRbeta CDR3 regions were amplified from genomic DNA using the immunoSEQ Assay, a bias-controlled multiplex PCR. Processing in the source paper ran as follows. The number of nucleated cells in each sample was estimated by amplification of reference gene primers within the assay. To quantify the absolute abundance of each unique TCRbeta CDR3 rearrangement, sequence reads were collapsed and filtered. For each sample, productive Simpson clonality was calculated as the square root of Simpson's diversity index across productive rearrangements. TCRdb retrieved this table from immuneACCESS and kept in-frame rearrangements only. Not all clones are present; in checked studies, unresolved V genes account for under half, and no reason is known for the remainder. From that table come the V and J calls and clone size; the DNA was used to work out D and trimming. In all, the sample holds roughly 250,000 clones, and around 90% of those were seen once. 1.5% to 2% of the sample is in the top ten clones.

This clone was seen just once. The target of this receptor is not known. Qualities for individual bases were not recorded, and no much larger clone is one base off. Sequences were obtained from PBMCs or T cells enriched from blood (not recorded which). Here the chain combines TRBV27 and TRBJ1-2; D gene: possibly TRBD1, on 6 matching bases. This clonotype originated in a woman in her forties or fifties who had recovered from COVID-19. The CDR3 reads CATLEQGFGYTF. Read as DNA, the sequence is TGTGCCACTCTAGAACAGGGTTTTGGCTACACCTTC.